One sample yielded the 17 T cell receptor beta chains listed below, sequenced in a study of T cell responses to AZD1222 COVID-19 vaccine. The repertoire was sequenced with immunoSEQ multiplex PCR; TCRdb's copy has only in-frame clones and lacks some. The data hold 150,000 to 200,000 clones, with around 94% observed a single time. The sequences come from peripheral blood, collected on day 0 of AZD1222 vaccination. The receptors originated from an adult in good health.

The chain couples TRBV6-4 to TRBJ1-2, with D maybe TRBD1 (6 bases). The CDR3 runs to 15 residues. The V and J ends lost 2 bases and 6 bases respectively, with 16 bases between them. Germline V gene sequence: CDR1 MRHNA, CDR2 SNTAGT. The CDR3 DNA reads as TGTGCCAGCAGTGACGGGGGAGTGGGGGCGGATGGCTACACCTTC. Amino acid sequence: CASSDGGVGADGYTF.

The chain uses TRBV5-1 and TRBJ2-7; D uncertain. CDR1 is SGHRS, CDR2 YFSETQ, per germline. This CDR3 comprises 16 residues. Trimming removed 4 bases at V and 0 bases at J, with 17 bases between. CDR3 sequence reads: CASSRDSQESSYEQYF. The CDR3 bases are TGCGCCAGCAGCAGGGATAGCCAGGAGAGCTCCTACGAGCAGTACTTC.

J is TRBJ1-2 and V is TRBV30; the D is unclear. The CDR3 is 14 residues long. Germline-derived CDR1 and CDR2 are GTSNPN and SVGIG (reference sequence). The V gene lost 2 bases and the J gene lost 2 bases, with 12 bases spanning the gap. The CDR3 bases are TGTGCCTGGAGTCGTAAGACCCAGAACTATGGCTACACCTTC. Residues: CAWSRKTQNYGYTF. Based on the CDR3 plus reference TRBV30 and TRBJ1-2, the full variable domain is SQTIHQWPATLVQPVGSPLSLECTVEGTSNPNLYWYRQAAGRGLQLLFYSVGIGQISSEVPQNLSASRPQDRQFILSSKKLLLSDSGFYLCAWSRKTQNYGYTFGSGTRLTVV.

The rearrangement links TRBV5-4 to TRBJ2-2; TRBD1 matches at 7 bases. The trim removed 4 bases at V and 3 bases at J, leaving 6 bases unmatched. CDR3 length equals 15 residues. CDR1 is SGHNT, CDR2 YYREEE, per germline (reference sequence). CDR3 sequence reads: CASSRQGADTGELFF. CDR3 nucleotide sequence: TGTGCCAGCAGCCGACAGGGAGCCGACACCGGGGAGCTGTTTTTT.

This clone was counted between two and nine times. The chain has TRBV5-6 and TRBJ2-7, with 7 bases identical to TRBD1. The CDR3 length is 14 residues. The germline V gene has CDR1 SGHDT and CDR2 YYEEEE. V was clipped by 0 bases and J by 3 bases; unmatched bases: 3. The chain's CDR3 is CASSLVGTDYEQYF. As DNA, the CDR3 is TGTGCCAGCAGCTTGGTCGGGACAGACTACGAGCAGTACTTC.

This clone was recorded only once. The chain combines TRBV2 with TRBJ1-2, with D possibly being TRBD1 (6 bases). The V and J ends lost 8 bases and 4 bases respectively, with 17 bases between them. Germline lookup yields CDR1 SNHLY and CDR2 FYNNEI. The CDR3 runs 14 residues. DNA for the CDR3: TGTGCCAGCGGACCTTGGACAGAAGGCTATGGCTACACCTTC. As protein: CASGPWTEGYGYTF. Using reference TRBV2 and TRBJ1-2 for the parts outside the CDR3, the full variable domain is EPEVTQTPSHQVTQMGQEVILRCVPISNHLYFYWYRQILGQKVEFLVSFYNNEISEKSEIFDDQFSVERPDGSNFTLKIRSTKLEDSAMYFCASGPWTEGYGYTFGSGTRLTVV.

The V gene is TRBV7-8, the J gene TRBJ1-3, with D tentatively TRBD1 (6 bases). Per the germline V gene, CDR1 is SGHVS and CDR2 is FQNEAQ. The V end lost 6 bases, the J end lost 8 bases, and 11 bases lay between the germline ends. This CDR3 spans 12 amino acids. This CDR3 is CASSPGDDTIYF. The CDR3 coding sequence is TGTGCCAGCAGTCCAGGGGACGACACCATATATTTT.

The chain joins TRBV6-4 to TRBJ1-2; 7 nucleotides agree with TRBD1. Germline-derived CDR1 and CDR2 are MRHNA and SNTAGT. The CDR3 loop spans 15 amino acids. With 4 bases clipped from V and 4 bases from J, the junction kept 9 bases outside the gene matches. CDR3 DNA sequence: TGTGCCAGCAGTGTTACAGGGGAGCTCGGCTATGGCTACACCTTC. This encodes CASSVTGELGYGYTF.

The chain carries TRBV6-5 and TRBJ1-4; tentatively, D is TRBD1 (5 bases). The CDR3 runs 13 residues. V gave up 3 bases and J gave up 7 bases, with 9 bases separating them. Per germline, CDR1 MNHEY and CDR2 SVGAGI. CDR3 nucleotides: TGTGCCAGCAGTTATTACGGGGCTGAAAAACTGTTTTTT. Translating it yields CASSYYGAEKLFF.

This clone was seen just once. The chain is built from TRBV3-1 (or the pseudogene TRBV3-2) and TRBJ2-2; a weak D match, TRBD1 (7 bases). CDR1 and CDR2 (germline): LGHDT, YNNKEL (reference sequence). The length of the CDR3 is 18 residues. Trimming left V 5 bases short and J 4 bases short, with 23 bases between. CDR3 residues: CASSAGTASRRATGELFF. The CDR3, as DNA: TGTGCCAGCAGCGCCGGGACAGCTAGTAGGAGGGCCACCGGGGAGCTGTTTTTT.

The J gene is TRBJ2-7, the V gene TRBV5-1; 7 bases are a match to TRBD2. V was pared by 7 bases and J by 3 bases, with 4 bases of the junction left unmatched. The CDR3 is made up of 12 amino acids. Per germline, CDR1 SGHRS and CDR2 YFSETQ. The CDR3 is CASSWGGYEQYF. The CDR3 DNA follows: TGCGCCAGCTCGTGGGGGGGCTACGAGCAGTACTTC.

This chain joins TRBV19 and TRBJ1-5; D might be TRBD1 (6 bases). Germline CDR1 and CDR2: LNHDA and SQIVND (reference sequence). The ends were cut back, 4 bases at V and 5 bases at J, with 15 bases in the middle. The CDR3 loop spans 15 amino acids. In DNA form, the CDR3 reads TGTGCCAGTAGTAAAGGAGAGGGGGTCTATCAGCCCCAGCATTTT. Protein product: CASSKGEGVYQPQHF.

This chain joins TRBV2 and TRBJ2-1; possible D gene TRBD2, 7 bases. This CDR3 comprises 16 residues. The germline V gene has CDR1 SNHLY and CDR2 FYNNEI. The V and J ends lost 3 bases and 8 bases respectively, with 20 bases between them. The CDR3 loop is CASSDAGALSLDEQFF. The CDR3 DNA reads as TGTGCCAGCAGTGACGCGGGGGCCCTATCATTGGATGAGCAGTTCTTC.

The CDR3 DNA follows: TGTGCCAGCAGCTTAGGTTTCGGCAGTAGCAATCAGCCCCAGCATTTT. Protein product: CASSLGFGSSNQPQHF. The chain employs TRBV7-2 and TRBJ1-5; D remains ambiguous. Trimming shortened V by 1 base and J by 0 bases, and 10 bases separated the two germline ends. From germline, CDR1 is SGHTA and CDR2 FQGNSA. There are 16 residues in the CDR3.

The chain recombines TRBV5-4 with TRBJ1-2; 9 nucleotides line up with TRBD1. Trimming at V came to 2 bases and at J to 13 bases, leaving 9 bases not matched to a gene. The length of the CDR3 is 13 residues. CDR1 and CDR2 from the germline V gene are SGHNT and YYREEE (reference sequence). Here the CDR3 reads CASSLAGTGTATF. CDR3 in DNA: TGTGCCAGCAGCTTAGCCGGGACAGGGACCGCCACCTTC.

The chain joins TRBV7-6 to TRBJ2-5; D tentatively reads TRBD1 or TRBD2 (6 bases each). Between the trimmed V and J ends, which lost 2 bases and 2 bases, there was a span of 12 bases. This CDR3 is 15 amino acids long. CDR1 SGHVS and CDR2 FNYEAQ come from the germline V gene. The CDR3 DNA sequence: TGTGCCAGCAGCTTACTAGGGGGGCGGCAAGAGACCCAGTACTTC. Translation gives CASSLLGGRQETQYF.

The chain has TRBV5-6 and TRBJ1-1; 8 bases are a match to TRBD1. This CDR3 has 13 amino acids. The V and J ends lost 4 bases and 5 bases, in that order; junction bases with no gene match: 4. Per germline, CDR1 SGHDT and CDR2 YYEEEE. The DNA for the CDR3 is TGTGCCAGCAGCCGCAGGGGGCCGACTGAAGCTTTCTTT. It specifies CASSRRGPTEAFF.